This T cell receptor beta chain appears in the sequencing data of a study of cytomegalovirus exposure and HLA in healthy donors. Study-wide findings and caveats: Prior analysis indicated that the majority of TCR beta V segments exhibited productivity approximately 90% or approximately 30% of the time. In a later analysis, DRB1 alleles had the most associated TCRs; HLA-C alleles the fewest. Cytomegalovirus status was reportedly diagnosed by the classifier with high specificity and sensitivity.

Germline V gives CDR1 LGHNA, CDR2 YNFKEQ. V shed 4 bases and J 2 bases; nucleotides not matched to a gene: 16. CDR3 length: 20 residues. Primers included in the PCR were 60 Vbeta and 13 Jbeta primers. Profiled with immunoSEQ multiplex PCR; TCRdb holds only in-frame clones, not every one. The table includes 150,000 to 200,000 clones, about four fifths detected once. On this clone: As yet, its antigen is unknown.

This TCR was recovered from a young man in good health and CMV-seronegative. The J gene is TRBJ2-1, the V gene TRBV4-2; 11 bases match TRBD2. Input material: PBMCs. The CDR3 DNA is TGTGCCAGCAGCCCTGACCAGCCTACACCGACTAGCGGGACCTACAATGAGCAGTTCTTC. Amino acids: CASSPDQPTPTSGTYNEQFF.